This entry lists 5 T cell receptor beta chains sequenced from one sample in a study of vaccination and CD4 T cells after COVID-19. The treatment denotes: roughly 10-day PBMC culture with coronavirus spike peptide pools or control peptides (ViraFEST assay). CD4+ T lymphocytes from the unexposed donor were collected before the COVID-19 pandemic (2011-2018). Their antigens remain unidentified. The Oncomine TCR Beta short-read assay sequenced DNA from cultured CD4+ T cells. TCRdb called the PCR reads again in MiXCR, with one record for every CDR3 protein. The data show about 6,600 distinct CDR3 sequences, approximately 32% seen once. Input material: CD4+ T cells from blood, cultured in vitro. The receptors here all came from a human donor in good health.

The chain links TRBV29-1 to TRBJ2-7; the D gene could be TRBD1 or TRBD2 (5 bases each). V gave up 1 base and J gave up 3 bases, with 7 bases separating them. The CDR3 is 12 amino acids. Per the germline V gene, CDR1 is SQVTM and CDR2 is ANQGSEA. CDR3 bases: TGCAGCGTTGAAGTGGGGGACTACGAGCAGTACTTC. Protein sequence: CSVEVGDYEQYF.

The chain couples TRBV11-2 to TRBJ1-1; tentative D call: TRBD1 (5 bases). With 5 bases removed from V and 3 bases from J, the gap between germline ends came to 16 bases. The CDR3 is made up of 15 amino acids. CDR1 is SGHAT and CDR2 is FQNNGV in the germline V gene. The CDR3 region is CASSKWGGGDTEAFF. CDR3 coding DNA: TGTGCCAGCAGCAAATGGGGGGGAGGGGACACTGAAGCTTTCTTT.

The chain recombines TRBV20-1 with TRBJ2-2; possible D gene TRBD2, 7 bases. The CDR3 runs 16 residues. From germline, CDR1 is DFQATT and CDR2 SNEGSKA (reference sequence). V lost 2 bases and J lost 4, with 17 bases in between. The CDR3 DNA reads as TGCAGTGCTAGAAGTCGGGGGGCCTTCGGCACCGGGGAGCTGTTTTTT. As protein: CSARSRGAFGTGELFF.

The V call is TRBV7-8, the J call TRBJ1-3, with a weak D call TRBD1 (6 bases). CDR1 and CDR2 from the germline V gene are SGHVS and FQNEAQ. There are 15 residues in the CDR3. V was clipped by 1 base and J by 0 bases, with 7 bases between them. For the CDR3, the DNA is TGTGCCAGCAGCTTAGACAGGGTCTCTGGAAACACCATATATTTT. It encodes CASSLDRVSGNTIYF.

About this clonotype itself: Compared with germline, one end of the junction differs, possibly owing to a read error. This chain joins TRBV14 and TRBJ2-1, with TRBD2 matching over 10 bases. CDR3 length equals 16 residues. Germline V gene lookup returns CDR1 SGHDN and CDR2 FVKESK. CDR3 residues: CASSLWLAGVNNEQFF. The CDR3 DNA reads as TGTGCCAGTAGCCTCTGGCTAGCGGGGGTAAACAATGAGCAGTTCTTC.